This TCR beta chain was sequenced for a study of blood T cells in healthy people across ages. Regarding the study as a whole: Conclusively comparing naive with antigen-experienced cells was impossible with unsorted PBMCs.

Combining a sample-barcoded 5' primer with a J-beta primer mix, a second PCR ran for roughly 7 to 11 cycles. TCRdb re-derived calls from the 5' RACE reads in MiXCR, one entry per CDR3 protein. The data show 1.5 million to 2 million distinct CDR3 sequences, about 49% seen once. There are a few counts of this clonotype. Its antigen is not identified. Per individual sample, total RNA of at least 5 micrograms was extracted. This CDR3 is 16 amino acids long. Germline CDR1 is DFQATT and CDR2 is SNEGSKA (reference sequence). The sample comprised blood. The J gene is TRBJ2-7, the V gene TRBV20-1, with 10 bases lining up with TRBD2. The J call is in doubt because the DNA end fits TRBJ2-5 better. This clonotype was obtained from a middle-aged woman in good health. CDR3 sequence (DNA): TGCAGTGCTAGAGAACCTACTAGCGGGGCAGGGGAGACCCAGTACTTC. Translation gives CSAREPTSGAGETQYF.